These 15 T cell receptor beta chains share one sample of origin, sequenced in a study of T cells in Graves' hyperthyroidism and ophthalmopathy. RNA transcripts gave rise to amplified TCR beta CDR3 regions. The TCR CDR3 first-round RT-PCR relied on the HTBI primer set. TCRdb re-called the multiplex PCR reads with MiXCR, one entry per CDR3 protein. The data show 540,000 or so distinct CDR3 sequences, with 15% to 19% seen just once and approximately 7.4% held by the top ten. What was sequenced was blood. The receptor set was obtained from a woman aged 25 to 39 with Graves' hyperthyroidism.

The J gene is TRBJ1-3, the V gene TRBV3-1; D unresolved. The CDR3 runs to 14 residues. V lost 4 bases to trimming and J lost 3 bases, with 10 bases between them. CDR1 and CDR2 from the germline V gene are LGHDT and YNNKEL (reference sequence). The CDR3 DNA follows: TGTGCCAGCAGCCCCTCACTCCTTGGAAACACCATATATTTT. Encoded protein: CASSPSLLGNTIYF.

About this clonotype: This may stem from a read error, because a much larger clone lies one nucleotide away. This rearrangement joins TRBV28 to TRBJ2-7; 15 nucleotides align to TRBD2. This CDR3 has 17 residues. V gave up 2 bases and J gave up 7 bases; unmatched junction bases: 9. Germline assignment: CDR1 MDHEN and CDR2 SYDVKM. For the CDR3, the DNA is TGTGCCAGCAGTTTAGGGACTAGCGGGAGGTTATCTGGAGAGCAGTACTTC. This translates into CASSLGTSGRLSGEQYF.

The table lists this clonotype with many counts. The chain joins TRBV12-3 or TRBV12-4 to TRBJ2-7, with a possible D match to TRBD2 (6 bases). CDR3 length equals 13 residues. Trimming shortened V by 6 bases and J by 2 bases, and 11 bases separated the two germline ends. This CDR3 is CASSPEGAYEQYF. CDR3 nucleotides: TGTGCCAGCAGCCCGGAGGGAGCCTACGAGCAGTACTTC.

This clonotype was recorded a few times. V and J are TRBV20-1 and TRBJ2-4; 12 bases match TRBD2. The CDR3 runs 13 residues. Germline loops: CDR1 DFQATT, CDR2 SNEGSKA (reference sequence). The V segment lost 7 bases and the J segment 6 bases; nucleotides outside the gene matches: 4. DNA of the CDR3: TGCAGTGTGGCGGGACTAGCGGGAAACATTCAGTACTTC. Translated, it gives CSVAGLAGNIQYF.

This clonotype was counted at least ten times. This chain links TRBV20-1 with TRBJ2-1; 11 positions match TRBD1. V lost 0 bases and J lost 6; bases outside the gene matches: 7. This CDR3 is 16 amino acids long. Germline loops: CDR1 DFQATT, CDR2 SNEGSKA (reference sequence). The CDR3 DNA sequence: TGCAGTGCTAGAGATCAAGGACAGGGGGCTACCAATGAGCAGTTCTTC. The encoded protein is CSARDQGQGATNEQFF.

The chain employs TRBV7-2 and TRBJ2-2; 10 nucleotides match TRBD1. Germline-derived CDR1 and CDR2 are SGHTA and FQGNSA. This CDR3 is 17 amino acids long. The trim removed 4 bases at V and 3 bases at J, leaving 8 bases unmatched. The CDR3 DNA follows: TGTGCCAGCAGCTACGACAGGGGGCGAATATACACCGGGGAGCTGTTTTTT. Its translation is CASSYDRGRIYTGELFF.

The table lists this clonotype with many counts. The V and J genes are TRBV12-5 and TRBJ2-1, with TRBD2 matching 12 bases. The CDR3 consists of 16 residues. Trimming cost V 5 bases and J 12 bases; bases outside gene matches: 14. Germline V gene lookup returns CDR1 LGHNT and CDR2 FRNRAP. The CDR3 sequence: CASGPYKTSGRLWQFF. CDR3 nucleotide sequence: TGTGCTAGTGGTCCATACAAGACTAGCGGGAGATTATGGCAGTTCTTC.

This clonotype was seen repeatedly, ten times or more. V gene TRBV2 combines with J gene TRBJ2-1; 9 bases are shared with TRBD2. The CDR3 extends over 14 amino acids. The germline V gene encodes CDR1 SNHLY and CDR2 FYNNEI. The trim removed 6 bases at V and 4 bases at J, leaving 4 bases unmatched. DNA for the CDR3: TGTGCCAGCAGCAAGACTAGCGGTTACAATGAGCAGTTCTTC. Encoded protein: CASSKTSGYNEQFF.

This clonotype was counted at least ten times. This chain joins TRBV28 and TRBJ2-2, with D unresolved. This CDR3 is 14 amino acids long. Between the trimmed V and J ends, which lost 5 bases and 1 base, there was a span of 8 bases. Looked up from germline, CDR1 is MDHEN and CDR2 is SYDVKM. This CDR3 reads CASSENMNTGELFF. The CDR3 coding sequence is TGTGCCAGCAGTGAGAATATGAACACCGGGGAGCTGTTTTTT.

Regarding this clonotype: A much larger clone sits a single nucleotide away, making a read error possible. The gene calls are TRBV28 and TRBJ1-1, with D maybe TRBD1 (5 bases). CDR3 length: 13 amino acids. CDR1 and CDR2 from the germline V gene are MDHEN and SYDVKM. CDR3 amino acids: CASGLDVGRGAFF. The CDR3 DNA sequence: TGTGCCAGCGGTTTAGACGTGGGGCGCGGAGCTTTCTTT.

In this sample, this clonotype turned up a few times. The rearrangement joins TRBV6-1 to TRBJ1-5; D might be TRBD1 (6 bases). The CDR3 runs 16 residues. With 5 bases removed from V and 2 bases from J, the gap between germline ends came to 16 bases. Germline CDR1 and CDR2: MNHNS and SASEGT. This CDR3 is CASSRDTSWGNQPQHF. The DNA of the CDR3 is TGTGCCAGCAGTAGGGACACTTCGTGGGGCAATCAGCCCCAGCATTTT.

The CDR3 spells CSVGGPRGTEAFF. The CDR3 DNA is TGCAGCGTTGGCGGCCCCAGGGGCACTGAAGCTTTCTTT. The chain is built from TRBV29-1 and TRBJ1-1, with D perhaps matching TRBD1 (6 bases). CDR1 SQVTM and CDR2 ANQGSEA come from the germline V gene. With 4 bases removed from V and 4 bases from J, the gap between germline ends came to 13 bases. CDR3 size: 13 residues.

The V gene is TRBV20-1, the J gene TRBJ2-5, with 9 bases matching TRBD2. Losses at the gene ends were 0 bases for V and 2 bases for J; bases not matched to a gene: 4. Germline CDR1 and CDR2: DFQATT and SNEGSKA (reference sequence). The CDR3 has 15 amino acids. DNA for the CDR3: TGCAGTGCTAGAGATGCTCTAGCGGGGCAAGAGACCCAGTACTTC. Translating it yields CSARDALAGQETQYF.

This chain uses TRBV7-8 with TRBJ1-5; D unresolved. The V end lost 5 bases, the J end lost 5 bases, and 10 bases lay between the germline ends. Germline V lookup: CDR1 SGHVS, CDR2 FQNEAQ. CDR3 size: 13 residues. This chain's CDR3 is CASSLGLDQPQHF. For the CDR3, the DNA is TGTGCCAGCAGCCTAGGCCTGGATCAGCCCCAGCATTTT.

This clonotype came up a few times. The J gene is TRBJ2-5, the V gene TRBV5-6; perhaps TRBD2 as D (5 bases). From germline, CDR1 is SGHDT and CDR2 YYEEEE. CDR3 size: 14 residues. Deletions cut 1 base from V and 5 bases from J, with 12 bases between. Here the CDR3 DNA reads TGTGCCAGCAGCTTGAGGGTCCGGAGGGAGACCCAGTACTTC. It encodes CASSLRVRRETQYF.